This TCR beta chain comes out of a study of cytomegalovirus exposure and HLA in healthy donors. CDR3 length: 13 residues. With V trimmed by 10 bases and J by 5 bases, 10 bases remained unmatched. Germline-derived CDR1 and CDR2 are LNHDA and SQIVND (reference sequence). Details on this clone: Its target is not known.

Findings and caveats of the study: Specific recognition of CMV antigens was confirmed in vitro for a few chains (all CMV-associated). Later on, a genetic analysis was performed. It linked a missense variant in DCLRE1C with V- and J-gene trimming of TCR beta. TCR beta V segments were, for the most part, productive about 87% or about 30% of the time in an earlier analysis.

The PCR made use of 60 Vbeta and 13 Jbeta primers. Sequencing used immunoSEQ multiplex PCR; TCRdb keeps in-frame clones, though not all of them. This sample has about 160,000 clones, with around 81% found just once. The clonotype was recovered from a woman aged 45-65 years in good health and CMV-seronegative. Specimen: PBMCs. The chain recombines TRBV19 with TRBJ1-1; 7 bases match TRBD1. This chain's CDR3 is CAISDRRKTEAFF. As DNA, the CDR3 is TGTGCCATCTCGGACAGGCGGAAAACTGAAGCTTTCTTT.